This T cell receptor (beta chain) comes out of a study of human T cells and chemical hapten exposure. Study-wide context: Weekly administration of diphenylcyclopropenone to the scalp of patients continued throughout the roughly 26-week study. The upper back received 0.01% DPC by patch testing, with results read at 6 days.

Regarding this clonotype: Its specificity is not known.

The V and J ends lost 3 bases and 0 bases, in that order; junction bases with no gene match: 6. CDR3 length: 16 residues. CDR1 SGHDT and CDR2 YYEEEE come from the germline V gene. The library gave individual cDNA molecules unique molecular identifiers. From the RACE reads, TCRdb called clonotypes with MiXCR, one entry per CDR3 protein. Of approximately 160,000 distinct CDR3 sequences detected, 28% appear once; the ten largest clones hold under 2.5%. The time point here: patch test 3, about 24 weeks after DPC sensitization. Regarding treatment: therapeutic diphenylcyclopropenone sensitization with weekly scalp DPC. Study-level results: With DPC sensitization, TCRs exceeding 1 in 1000 frequency showed no change.

The genes are TRBV5-6 and TRBJ2-7; 10 nucleotides agree with TRBD2. The source was whole blood, collected in connection with sensitization to the hapten diphenylcyclopropenone (DPC). This TCR was recovered from a woman under 30 with alopecia areata. Some clones in this sample may be carry-over from other donors' samples. In nucleotides, the CDR3 is TGTGCCAGCAGCTCCTTAGCGGGGGGTCCCTCCTACGAGCAGTACTTC. It is translated as CASSSLAGGPSYEQYF.